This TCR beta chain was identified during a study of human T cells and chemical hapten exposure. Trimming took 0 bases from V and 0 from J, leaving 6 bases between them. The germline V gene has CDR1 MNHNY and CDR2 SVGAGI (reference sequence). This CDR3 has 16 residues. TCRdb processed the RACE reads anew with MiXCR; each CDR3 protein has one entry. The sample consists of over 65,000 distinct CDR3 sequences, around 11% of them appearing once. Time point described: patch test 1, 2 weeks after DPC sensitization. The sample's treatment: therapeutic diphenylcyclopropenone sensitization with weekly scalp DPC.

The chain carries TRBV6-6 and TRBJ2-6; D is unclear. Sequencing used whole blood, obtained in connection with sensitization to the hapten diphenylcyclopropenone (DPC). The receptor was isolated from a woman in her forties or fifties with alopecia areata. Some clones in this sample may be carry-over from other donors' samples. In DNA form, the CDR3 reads TGTGCCAGCAGTTACTCGTTCGACTCTGGGGCCAACGTCCTGACTTTC. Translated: CASSYSFDSGANVLTF.